This TCR beta chain was observed in a study of T cell clonality in common variable immunodeficiency (dated by TCRdb to the mid-2010s). The investigation overall reported the following: CVID TCRbeta sequences reportedly showed fewer deletions and N-nucleotide insertions and lacked highly modified clones with 13 or more V deletions. According to the authors, figuring out what caused the increased clonality in CVID would require sequencing the repertoires of T cell subpopulations. CVID subjects shared fewer TCRbeta clones with each other than healthy controls did (p < 0.0001). Even though DNA input was the same, control samples had an average of about 80,000 unique sequences each, compared with approximately 30,000 in CVID samples. Increased TCRbeta clonality was found in CVID subjects compared with healthy controls (t-test p = 0.018), with the increase being most characteristic of about a third of subjects. Correlations of repertoire features with clinical complications were constrained by heterogeneity among patients within the CVID cohort.

For sequencing input, CVID and control samples contributed equivalent amounts of genomic DNA. For every sample, a 60 bp segment covering the rearranged TCRbeta CDR3 region was amplified and then sequenced. The immunoSEQ assay, a bias-corrected multiplex PCR combined with high-throughput sequencing, was used for TCRbeta amplification. In the authors' own workflow: Each unique nucleotide sequence was treated as a clone and annotated with V, D and J genes, copy number and frequency. Sequences were labeled productive if in frame, and non-productive if out of frame or containing stop codons. Clonality was calculated from Shannon's entropy as previously described. The predicted amino acid sequences of productive clones were used to derive mean CDR3 Kyte-Doolittle hydropathy. Using the R hclust function, scaled V gene usage was clustered hierarchically with Manhattan distance and complete linkage. To assess clone sharing by CDR3 amino acid sequence, 12 repertoires per group were resampled over 100 rounds. The repertoires were searched for about 68 published EBV-specific TCRbeta sequences and 200 to 300 published CMV-specific TCRbeta sequences. A couple of CVID samples yielding fewer than 10,000 sequences were excluded from analysis, leaving approximately 40 CVID repertoires. TCRdb took over this immuneACCESS table, retaining in-frame rearrangements with V and J assigned. Such tables are incomplete; in checked studies, under half of the missing clones stem from an unresolved V gene, and the remainder is unexplained. The V and J calls and the clone size are those of that table, but D and trimming were determined from the DNA. The table notes fewer than 35,000 clones here, none of them singletons. Clones ranked in the top ten supply about 6.7% of the sample.

This clone was observed many times. Its target antigen remains unknown. The read ends 3 residues early relative to the CDR3; the germline J gene fills the gap. The same CDR3 is also encoded by other DNA sequences in this sample. Standard criteria, namely reduction of serum IgG, IgA and/or IgM below the normal range together with specific antibody deficiency, were applied for the diagnosis of CVID. There were around 45 subjects in the CVID group (roughly 30 male and about 15 female), ranging in age from about 9 to 65 years, with a mean age of 40. Both CVID patients and healthy controls were predominantly of Caucasian heritage. Replacement immunoglobulin therapy had been administered to all CVID subjects for at least one year at the time of study participation. At blood collection, none of the CVID subjects was ill or on immunomodulatory or immunosuppressive medication. Heparinized peripheral whole blood samples of about 5 to 8.5 ml were collected from each donor. Genomic DNA from adults with common variable immune deficiency (CVID) and from healthy adult controls was the source for sequencing TCRbeta CDR3 repertoires. Diluted blood was density-centrifuged over Hypaque 1077 or Ficoll-Paque to isolate peripheral blood mononuclear cells. Unsorted mononuclear cells served as the source of genomic DNA, which was extracted either by Qiagen column purification or by a centrifugation-based method.

Spanning cysteine to phenylalanine, the CDR3 consists of 14 amino acids. Of the CDR3's DNA, 33 bases were read; they are in frame from base 1. Trimming costs V 4 bases and J 6 bases, and their ends lie 10 bases apart. CDR1 SEHNR and CDR2 FQNEAQ are derived from the germline V gene (reference sequence). The source of this sequence is a human donor with common variable immunodeficiency. This receptor chain uses TRBV7-9 and TRBJ1-6, with TRBD1 tentatively as D gene (6 bases match). Sequences were obtained from peripheral blood mononuclear cells. The CDR3 is CASSSGQSNSPLHF. The CDR3 DNA, read in part, is TGTGCCAGCAGCTCAGGACAGAGTAATTCACCC.